The present T cell receptor (beta chain) was sequenced within a study of blood T cell repertoires in COVID-19. About the research overall: The United States, Italy and Spain were the sources of the acute and convalescent COVID-19 samples. Sources were T cells, B-cell-depleted T cells, or PBMCs; the material itself was cDNA or gDNA.

This clone was seen just once. Germline-derived CDR1 and CDR2 are MDHEN and SYDVKM. The CDR3 sequence is 17 residues long. Trimming took 4 bases from V and 4 from J; bases not matched to a gene: 11. Original processing methods: Estimation of nucleated cell counts relied on the amplification of reference gene primers. Only in-frame clones appear in the TCRdb table, and some are missing; sequencing was by immunoSEQ multiplex PCR. From that table come the V and J calls and clone size; the DNA was used to work out D and trimming. The sample records tens of thousands of clones, more than 80% being singletons.

The specimen was peripheral blood. This TCR derives from a woman of 80 years or more with acute or convalescent COVID-19. The genes are TRBV28 and TRBJ2-2, with TRBD1 identical over 8 bases. The CDR3 region is CASSSSSGTGITGELFF. CDR3 nucleotides: TGTGCCAGCAGTTCCTCCTCCGGGACAGGTATCACCGGGGAGCTGTTTTTT.